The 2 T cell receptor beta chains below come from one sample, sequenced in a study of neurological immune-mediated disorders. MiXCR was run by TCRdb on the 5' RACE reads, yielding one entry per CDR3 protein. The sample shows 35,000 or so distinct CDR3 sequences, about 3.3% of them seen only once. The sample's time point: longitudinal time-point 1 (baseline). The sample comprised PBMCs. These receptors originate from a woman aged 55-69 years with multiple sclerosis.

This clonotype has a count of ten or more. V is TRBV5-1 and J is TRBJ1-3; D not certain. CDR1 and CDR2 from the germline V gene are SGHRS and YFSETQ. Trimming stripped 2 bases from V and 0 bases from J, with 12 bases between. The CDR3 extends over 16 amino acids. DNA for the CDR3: TGCGCCAGCAGCTTCGACGCAGCCTACTCTGGAAACACCATATATTTT. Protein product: CASSFDAAYSGNTIYF.

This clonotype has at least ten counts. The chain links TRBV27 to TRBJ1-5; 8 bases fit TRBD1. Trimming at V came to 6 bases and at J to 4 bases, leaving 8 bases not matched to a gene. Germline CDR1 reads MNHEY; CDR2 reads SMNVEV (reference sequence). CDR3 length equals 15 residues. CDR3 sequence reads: CASRKRGQANQPQHF. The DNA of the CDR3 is TGTGCCAGCAGAAAAAGGGGACAGGCGAATCAGCCCCAGCATTTT.